The 6 T cell receptor beta chains in this list originate from one sample, sequenced in a study of blood T cells in healthy people across ages. With a J-beta primer mix and a sample-barcoded 5' primer, a second PCR ran about 7 to 12 cycles. TCRdb fed the 5' RACE reads into MiXCR, producing one record per CDR3 protein. The data show 1.5 million to 2 million distinct CDR3 sequences, about 35% seen once. The sample consisted of blood. The receptors shown here come from a woman in her 30s in good health.

This clonotype showed up many times. The CDR3, as DNA: TGTGCCAGCAGTGTGGACCTGAACACTGAAGCTTTCTTT. Translating gives CASSVDLNTEAFF. The rearrangement uses TRBV9 and TRBJ1-1; D gene uncertain. CDR3 size: 13 residues. Trimming stripped 5 bases from V and 0 bases from J, with 8 bases between. Germline lookup yields CDR1 SGDLS and CDR2 YYNGEE.

This clonotype has just a few counts. This chain connects TRBV20-1 to TRBJ1-1, with TRBD1 as a possible D gene (5 bases). The CDR3 sequence is 12 residues long. Germline CDR1 is DFQATT and CDR2 is SNEGSKA (reference sequence). The V end lost 3 bases, the J end lost 8 bases, and 13 bases lay between the germline ends. The CDR3 nucleotides read TGCAGTGCTAGCGGAACGCCAGGGGAAGCTTTCTTT. It encodes CSASGTPGEAFF.

The chain joins TRBV5-5 to TRBJ2-6; D possibly corresponds to TRBD2 (7 bases). The CDR3 runs to 18 residues. The germline V gene has CDR1 SGHKS and CDR2 YYEKEE (reference sequence). V dropped 1 base and J dropped 0 bases, with 14 bases sitting between them. The CDR3 nucleotides read TGTGCCAGCAGCTTGTCTCGGGGGGCTGGCTCTGGGGCCAACGTCCTGACTTTC. Its translation: CASSLSRGAGSGANVLTF.

A few counts support this clonotype. This chain joins TRBV27 and TRBJ1-2; 7 bases align to TRBD1. V was clipped by 6 bases and J by 4 bases; unmatched bases: 8. This CDR3 is built from 14 residues. The V gene's germline CDR1 is MNHEY and CDR2 SMNVEV (reference sequence). CDR3 nucleotide sequence: TGTGCCAGCAGGAAATCGGGACAGATCTATGGCTACACCTTC. Translated: CASRKSGQIYGYTF.

This clonotype has ten or more counts. The J gene is TRBJ2-3, the V gene TRBV20-1, with a tentative D call TRBD1 (6 bases). This CDR3 comprises 13 residues. V was pared by 8 bases and J by 0 bases, with 12 bases between. Germline V lookup: CDR1 DFQATT, CDR2 SNEGSKA (reference sequence). CDR3 DNA sequence: TGCAGTCCGGCTAGGGGGAGCACAGATACGCAGTATTTT. This gives the protein CSPARGSTDTQYF.

The chain links TRBV7-2 to TRBJ2-2; TRBD2 might be the D (6 bases). The V and J ends lost 5 bases and 8 bases respectively, with 24 bases between them. The CDR3 sequence is 17 residues long. The germline V gene encodes CDR1 SGHTA and CDR2 FQGNSA. The CDR3 DNA follows: TGTGCCAGCAGCAGACGGGGGATAACCCCTACTTGGGGGGAGCTGTTTTTT. Translating it yields CASSRRGITPTWGELFF. Together with reference TRBV7-2 and TRBJ2-2, the CDR3 gives the full variable domain: GAGVSQSPSNKVTEKGKDVELRCDPISGHTALYWYRQSLGQGLEFLIYFQGNSAPDKSGLPSDRFSAERTGGSVSTLTIQRTQQEDSAVYLCASSRRGITPTWGELFFGEGSRLTVL.